Following are 13 T cell receptor beta chains from one sample sequenced in a study of cytotoxic CD8 clonotypes in ibrutinib-treated CLL (TCRdb year 2021). The time point label corresponds to: approximately eleven months on ibrutinib. Libraries were constructed by the immunoSEQ multiplex PCR assay. The immuneACCESS repertoire file appears here via TCRdb, limited to in-frame rearrangements. These files lack a portion of the clones; in checked studies, under half of the deficit traces to unresolved V genes, and the cause of the others is not known. The sample table lists over 75,000 clones, around 73% of them with a count of one. The ten largest clones capture about 33% of the sample. The material sequenced was PBMCs, taken after 12 months of ibrutinib treatment. The receptor set was obtained from a human donor with chronic lymphocytic leukemia.

Comments on this clone: This sample also contains other DNA sequences that code for the same CDR3. V is TRBV2 and J is TRBJ2-4; D might be TRBD1 (6 bases). This CDR3 has 14 amino acids. V shed 6 bases and J shed 4 bases, with 13 bases lying between them. Germline CDR1 reads SNHLY; CDR2 reads FYNNEI. This CDR3 reads CASRNRVTKNIQYF. The DNA of the CDR3 is TGTGCCAGCAGGAACAGGGTAACGAAAAACATTCAGTACTTC.

Comments on this clone: One end of the junction fails to match germline, which may point to a read error. CDR3 region: CASSLTGGQETQYF. CDR3 DNA: TGTGCCAGCAGCCTAACGGGGGGACAAGAGACCCAGTACTTC. The rearrangement links TRBV7-3 to TRBJ2-5, with TRBD2 identical over 7 bases. Germline CDR1 is SGHTA and CDR2 is FQGTGA. The CDR3 has 14 residues.

J is TRBJ1-5 and V is TRBV5-5; 8 nucleotides agree with TRBD1. This CDR3 region has 17 residues. V lost 4 bases, J lost 0 bases, and 9 bases stayed unmatched. Germline lookup yields CDR1 SGHKS and CDR2 YYEKEE (reference sequence). This chain's CDR3 is CASSPGTGTLSNQPQHF. The CDR3 DNA follows: TGTGCCAGCAGCCCAGGGACAGGCACACTTAGCAATCAGCCCCAGCATTTT.

This sequence joins TRBV4-1 and TRBJ1-4; D remains unclear. Germline lookup yields CDR1 MGHRA and CDR2 YSYEKL. V was clipped by 0 bases and J by 0 bases, with 17 bases between them. The length of the CDR3 is 19 residues. CDR3 sequence: CASSQDGSASLSTNEKLFF. CDR3 bases: TGCGCCAGCAGCCAAGATGGGTCTGCAAGCCTATCAACTAATGAAAAACTGTTTTTT.

This clone was counted a single time. The chain couples TRBV7-2 to TRBJ1-2; D remains ambiguous. CDR3 length: 18 amino acids. Germline CDR1 reads SGHTA; CDR2 reads FQGNSA. V lost 0 bases and J lost 7, with 24 bases in between. CDR3 bases: TGTGCCAGCAGCTTAGCCGTGGGGAATAGGGCCGGGTCGGGTGGCTACACCTTC. The encoded protein is CASSLAVGNRAGSGGYTF. The full variable domain, in which reference TRBV7-2 and TRBJ1-2 provide the parts outside the CDR3, is GAGVSQSPSNKVTEKGKDVELRCDPISGHTALYWYRQSLGQGLEFLIYFQGNSAPDKSGLPSDRFSAERTGGSVSTLTIQRTQQEDSAVYLCASSLAVGNRAGSGGYTFGSGTRLTVV.

There are many counts of this clone. The chain's CDR3 is CASSFEAGTGNQPQHF. CDR3 sequence (DNA): TGTGCCAGCAGCTTCGAAGCCGGGACAGGCAATCAGCCCCAGCATTTT. The J gene is TRBJ1-5, the V gene TRBV7-8; 7 nucleotides align to TRBD1. The germline V gene encodes CDR1 SGHVS and CDR2 FQNEAQ. The trim removed 3 bases at V and 2 bases at J, leaving 7 bases unmatched. The CDR3 consists of 16 residues.

This clone was seen a handful of times. The rearrangement links TRBV10-3 to TRBJ2-7, with 12 bases lining up with TRBD1. CDR1 and CDR2 (germline): ENHRY, SYGVKD. V shed 10 bases, J shed 3 bases, and the junction held 4 bases outside the gene matches. The CDR3 extends over 13 amino acids. The DNA for the CDR3 is TGTGCCACCGGGACAGGGGGCATCTACGAGCAGTACTTC. Amino acid sequence: CATGTGGIYEQYF.

This chain joins TRBV2 and TRBJ2-3, with 8 positions matching TRBD1. The trim removed 7 bases at V and 2 bases at J, leaving 8 bases unmatched. Germline V CDR1 and CDR2: SNHLY, FYNNEI. The CDR3 length is 15 residues. This CDR3 reads CASKQGEENTDTQYF. DNA of the CDR3: TGTGCCAGCAAACAGGGGGAGGAAAACACAGATACGCAGTATTTT.

This clone has only a few counts. V gene TRBV18 combines with J gene TRBJ1-2; D gene unclear. V was shortened by 6 bases and J by 8 bases, with 22 bases between the two germline ends. The CDR3 has 15 amino acids. The germline V gene encodes CDR1 KGHSH and CDR2 LQKENI. The CDR3 region has the DNA TGTGCCAGCTCTTCAAACTCTGACCTCGGAGAGGGCTACACCTTC. Translation: CASSSNSDLGEGYTF.

V usage is TRBV7-3 and J usage is TRBJ2-7; 11 nucleotides match TRBD1. CDR1 is SGHTA, CDR2 FQGTGA, per germline. CDR3 length: 13 residues. V shed 5 bases, J shed 6 bases, and the junction held 3 bases outside the gene matches. Written as DNA, the CDR3 is TGTGCCAGCAGCCGGGACAGGGGGTCCGAGCAGTACTTC. Translating gives CASSRDRGSEQYF.

This clone was detected only a few times. The J gene is TRBJ1-2, the V gene TRBV7-9; TRBD1 is a possible D gene (6 bases). The CDR3 extends over 13 amino acids. V gave up 4 bases and J gave up 2 bases, with 8 bases separating them. The germline V gene encodes CDR1 SEHNR and CDR2 FQNEAQ (reference sequence). The CDR3 sequence: CASSSGQNYGYTF. CDR3 DNA: TGTGCCAGCAGCTCAGGACAGAACTATGGCTACACCTTC.

This clone was detected many times. It is likely a read error, because the conserved phenylalanine at the end of the CDR3 is missing. The DNA is left out, because the CDR3 cannot be placed on it with certainty; the CDR3 is given as TCRdb lists it. V and J are TRBV6-6 and TRBJ1-1. The CDR3 comprises 10 residues, both ends counted. CDR1 is MNHNY and CDR2 is SVGAGI in the germline V gene (reference sequence). The CDR3 loop is CASKFAGDGV.

CDR3 nucleotides: TGTGCCAGCAGCTTAAATCCAGGGATGGGCACAGATACGCAGTATTTT. Protein sequence: CASSLNPGMGTDTQYF. The chain combines TRBV7-9 with TRBJ2-3, with a weak D call TRBD1 (5 bases). The germline V gene has CDR1 SEHNR and CDR2 FQNEAQ (reference sequence). The CDR3 spans 16 residues. The ends were cut back, 2 bases at V and 1 base at J, with 13 bases in the middle.